This section outlines one TCR beta chain sequence together with its context. The antigen is unknown. The source of the sample is a study of cytomegalovirus exposure and HLA in healthy donors. Study observations and caveats: A few CMV-associated chains were confirmed in vitro to be specific for CMV antigens. Among TCR beta chains, those listed as cytomegalovirus-associated numbered under 200.

Profiled with immunoSEQ multiplex PCR; TCRdb holds only in-frame clones, not every one. The sample records some 250,000 clones, roughly 91% being singletons. Trimming left V 1 base short and J 1 base short, with 2 bases between. The CDR3 is made up of 12 amino acids. The germline gives CDR1 SGHDT, CDR2 YYEEEE. This chain links TRBV5-6 with TRBJ1-1, with D unclear. The sample consisted of PBMCs. This clonotype originated in a woman aged 25 to 45 in good health and CMV-seronegative. CDR3 sequence (DNA): TGTGCCAGCAGCTTGCCGAACACTGAAGCTTTCTTT. As protein: CASSLPNTEAFF. The variable domain in full, completed from reference TRBV5-6 and TRBJ1-1, reads DAGVTQSPTHLIKTRGQQVTLRCSPKSGHDTVSWYQQALGQGPQFIFQYYEEEERQRGNFPDRFSGHQFPNYSSELNVNALLLGDSALYLCASSLPNTEAFFGQGTRLTVV.